The 17 T cell receptor beta chains below all came from one sample that was sequenced in a study of T cell responses to AZD1222 COVID-19 vaccine. Method: immunoSEQ multiplex PCR; TCRdb's copy keeps in-frame clones and lacks some. This table holds about 140,000 clones, about 93% found once. The sample consisted of peripheral blood, taken 28 days after the second AZD1222 dose. All receptors come from an adult who received the AZD1222 COVID-19 vaccine.

V and J are TRBV3-1 (or the pseudogene TRBV3-2) and TRBJ2-7; D gene uncertain. V was clipped by 2 bases and J by 1 base, with 12 bases between them. The CDR3 is made up of 15 amino acids. CDR1 and CDR2 (germline): LGHDT, YNNKEL (reference sequence). Here the CDR3 DNA reads TGTGCCAGCAGCCAAATGCGACTGCAATCCTACGAGCAGTACTTC. It codes for CASSQMRLQSYEQYF.

V is TRBV7-2 and J is TRBJ2-1; TRBD2 agrees at 9 bases. The CDR3 is made up of 16 amino acids. The J segment lost 7 bases and the V segment lost 5 bases, leaving 12 bases of the junction unmatched. The germline gives CDR1 SGHTA, CDR2 FQGNSA. In nucleotides, the CDR3 is TGTGCCAGCAGCACTATAGCGCGGGGGGGCGTAAATGAGCAGTTCTTC. Its translation: CASSTIARGGVNEQFF.

The chain uses TRBV28 and TRBJ2-3; unclear D gene. Trimming shortened V by 3 bases and J by 6 bases, and 4 bases separated the two germline ends. Germline-derived CDR1 and CDR2 are MDHEN and SYDVKM. This CDR3 has 11 amino acids. CDR3 residues: CASSFHDTQYF. The DNA for the CDR3 is TGTGCCAGCAGTTTTCACGATACGCAGTATTTT.

The gene calls are TRBV20-1 and TRBJ1-4; TRBD1 aligns across 9 bases. The CDR3 is 16 residues long. Germline V gives CDR1 DFQATT, CDR2 SNEGSKA (reference sequence). V gave up 3 bases and J gave up 0 bases; unmatched junction bases: 5. This chain's CDR3 is CSASGGQGATNEKLFF. Here the CDR3 DNA reads TGCAGTGCTAGTGGGGGACAGGGCGCAACTAATGAAAAACTGTTTTTT.

The chain has TRBV27 and TRBJ1-5; no reliable D call. Trimming shortened V by 4 bases and J by 0 bases, and 10 bases separated the two germline ends. Germline V gene data show CDR1 as MNHEY and CDR2 as SMNVEV (reference sequence). CDR3 length: 15 amino acids. The CDR3 nucleotides read TGTGCCAGCAGTTGGGGTAGGAATAGCAATCAGCCCCAGCATTTT. Translation gives CASSWGRNSNQPQHF.

This chain links TRBV9 with TRBJ2-3; the D gene is possibly TRBD2 (7 bases). Germline V gene sequence: CDR1 SGDLS, CDR2 YYNGEE. The CDR3 covers 18 residues. Trimming shortened V by 4 bases and J by 0 bases, and 21 bases separated the two germline ends. This CDR3 is CASSLGGSSGVSTDTQYF. The DNA of the CDR3 is TGTGCCAGCAGCCTGGGGGGCTCAAGCGGGGTTAGCACAGATACGCAGTATTTT.

V gene TRBV4-2 combines with J gene TRBJ1-2; D uncertain. CDR1 is LGHNA, CDR2 YNFKEQ, per germline. This CDR3 has 14 residues. The germline V and J ends were trimmed by 1 base and 3 bases, with 9 bases remaining between them. The CDR3 loop is CASSQAVWDYGYTF. CDR3 coding DNA: TGTGCCAGCAGCCAAGCGGTGTGGGACTATGGCTACACCTTC.

The V and J genes are TRBV6-5 and TRBJ1-5; tentative D call: TRBD1 (6 bases). Trimming stripped 6 bases from V and 2 bases from J, with 11 bases between. Looked up from germline, CDR1 is MNHEY and CDR2 is SVGAGI. This CDR3 comprises 14 residues. CDR3 protein: CASRPWTGNQPQHF. CDR3 in DNA: TGTGCCAGCAGGCCCTGGACAGGCAATCAGCCCCAGCATTTT.

V gene TRBV19 combines with J gene TRBJ2-7; maybe TRBD1 (6 bases). The CDR3 runs 13 residues. Trimming shortened V by 5 bases and J by 3 bases, and 11 bases separated the two germline ends. Germline V CDR1 and CDR2: LNHDA, SQIVND (reference sequence). CDR3 DNA sequence: TGTGCCAGTAGTGTAAAACAGGGCTACGAGCAGTACTTC. Protein product: CASSVKQGYEQYF.

The V gene is TRBV6-5, the J gene TRBJ2-2; 7 nucleotides align to TRBD2. The junction had 4 bases not matched to a gene; V was cut back by 7 bases and J by 5 bases. There are 13 residues in the CDR3. Germline loops: CDR1 MNHEY, CDR2 SVGAGI. The CDR3 sequence is CASIPGGTGELFF. The CDR3 nucleotides read TGTGCCAGCATCCCGGGGGGTACCGGGGAGCTGTTTTTT.

The rearrangement joins TRBV4-3 to TRBJ2-5; 10 nucleotides agree with TRBD2. There are 16 residues in the CDR3. From germline, CDR1 is LGHNA and CDR2 YSLEER. V lost 3 bases to trimming and J lost 4 bases; unmatched junction nucleotides: 8. This chain's CDR3 is CASSHDLAGEGETQYF. Written as DNA, the CDR3 is TGCGCCAGCAGCCATGATCTAGCGGGAGAGGGAGAGACCCAGTACTTC.

The V call is TRBV28, the J call TRBJ2-5; TRBD1 matches 10 bases. The V gene end was trimmed by 2 bases and the J gene end by 5 bases; junction bases not matched to a gene: 11. This CDR3 has 17 amino acids. Per the germline V gene, CDR1 is MDHEN and CDR2 is SYDVKM. DNA of the CDR3: TGTGCCAGCAGTTTAAAGGAGGACAGGGGGTTTGGGGAGACCCAGTACTTC. Its protein product is CASSLKEDRGFGETQYF.

The chain has TRBV4-2 and TRBJ2-5, with 8 nucleotides matching TRBD2. CDR1 is LGHNA, CDR2 YNFKEQ, per germline. The CDR3 is made up of 17 amino acids. The trim removed 0 bases at V and 4 bases at J, leaving 10 bases unmatched. The CDR3 region has the DNA TGTGCCAGCAGCCAAGATCTTGGAGCGGGAGAGCGAGAGACCCAGTACTTC. Translating it yields CASSQDLGAGERETQYF.

V is TRBV5-1 and J is TRBJ1-1, with D hard to call. The length of the CDR3 is 12 residues. Germline V gene sequence: CDR1 SGHRS, CDR2 YFSETQ. V was cut by 4 bases and J by 8 bases, with 12 bases left in between. CDR3 bases: TGCGCCAGCAGCCTACTTGGGGTCGAAGCTTTCTTT. It is translated as CASSLLGVEAFF.

This chain connects TRBV19 to TRBJ2-7; possibly TRBD2 for D (7 bases). The CDR3 sequence is 17 residues long. The germline gives CDR1 LNHDA, CDR2 SQIVND (reference sequence). Trimming took 9 bases from V and 3 from J, leaving 27 bases between them. The CDR3: CARHKGPSLRGGYEQYF. CDR3 nucleotides: TGTGCCAGACATAAAGGGCCGTCTCTGAGGGGGGGCTACGAGCAGTACTTC. Based on the CDR3 plus reference TRBV19 and TRBJ2-7, the full variable domain is DGGITQSPKYLFRKEGQNVTLSCEQNLNHDAMYWYRQDPGQGLRLIYYSQIVNDFQKGDIAEGYSVSREKKESFPLTVTSAQKNPTAFYLCARHKGPSLRGGYEQYFGPGTRLTVT.

V is TRBV4-3 and J is TRBJ2-6; a weak D match, TRBD2 (5 bases). Deletions cut 0 bases from V and 2 bases from J, with 8 bases between. There are 16 residues in the CDR3. The germline V gene has CDR1 LGHNA and CDR2 YSLEER. The CDR3 spells CASSQDRTAGANVLTF. The CDR3 DNA reads as TGCGCCAGCAGCCAAGATAGGACTGCTGGGGCCAACGTCCTGACTTTC.

This clone was detected only once. The chain couples TRBV5-4 to TRBJ2-1, with no clear D. V was pared by 0 bases and J by 7 bases, with 8 bases between. This CDR3 has 13 amino acids. The germline CDR1 and CDR2 sequences are SGHNT and YYREEE (reference sequence). The CDR3 region is CASSLGGENEQFF. The DNA for the CDR3 is TGTGCCAGCAGCTTGGGGGGTGAGAATGAGCAGTTCTTC.